This T cell receptor beta chain was sequenced during a study of T-cell reconstitution after alpha-beta-depleted transplantation in children. The study, taken as a whole, reports: Several hundred expanded graft clones reportedly gave rise to the alpha-beta T cells present about two months after transplant. A year had passed since transplant, and T-cell counts and diversity by then came mostly from newly produced T cells.

The library targeted TCRbeta and was prepared with unique molecular identifiers. MiXCR was run by TCRdb on the PCR reads, yielding one entry per CDR3 protein. The table has about 610,000 distinct CDR3 sequences, about a quarter seen once. About this clonotype itself: Its matching antigen is unknown.

This sequence was found in a boy under two years old with Wiskott-Aldrich syndrome, due to receive a stem cell transplant. The sequenced sample was PBMCs, obtained before TCRalphabeta/CD19-depleted stem cell transplant.

CDR3 DNA sequence: TGTGCCAGCAGCTTAGCGGGAGGCCTCTATGAGCAGTTCTTC. Protein: CASSLAGGLYEQFF. The genes are TRBV7-7 and TRBJ2-1; D possibly corresponds to TRBD2 (6 bases). V was cut by 0 bases and J by 8 bases, with 11 bases left in between. The CDR3 loop spans 14 amino acids. Germline V CDR1 and CDR2: SSHAT, FNYEAQ (reference sequence).